The 5 T cell receptor beta chains below come from one sample, sequenced in a study of neoadjuvant anti-PD-1 for oral cavity cancer. The table came from immunoSEQ multiplex PCR; TCRdb's copy has only in-frame clones and leaves some out. This table holds approximately 68,000 clones, roughly nine tenths found once. The time point here: after neoadjuvant nivolumab, at surgical resection. Sequencing was performed on PBMCs, taken after nivolumab (anti-PD-1) treatment. The receptors originated from a person aged 40 to 85 with oral cavity squamous cell carcinoma.

The rearrangement joins TRBV28 to TRBJ2-7; TRBD1 or TRBD2 may be the D gene (5 bases each). CDR1 and CDR2 from the germline V gene are MDHEN and SYDVKM. Trimming removed 3 bases at V and 7 bases at J, with 16 bases between. The CDR3 sequence is 14 residues long. The CDR3 loop is CASSLGQGVEEQYF. The CDR3 DNA follows: TGTGCCAGCAGTTTGGGGCAGGGAGTGGAAGAGCAGTACTTC.

This clone was detected only a few times. The rearrangement uses TRBV10-1 and TRBJ1-6; D unclear. Germline assignment: CDR1 WNHNN and CDR2 SYGVQD (reference sequence). The CDR3 covers 14 residues. Trimming pared 6 bases from V and 7 bases from J, leaving 13 bases between. CDR3: CASSAQTENSPLHF. CDR3 DNA: TGCGCCAGCAGCGCCCAGACGGAAAATTCACCCCTCCACTTT.

V gene TRBV5-1 combines with J gene TRBJ2-1; 8 bases are a match to TRBD2. The junction had 4 bases not matched to a gene; V was cut back by 2 bases and J by 6 bases. The CDR3 loop spans 14 amino acids. CDR1 and CDR2 (germline): SGHRS, YFSETQ. CDR3 nucleotide sequence: TGCGCCAGCAGCTTTGGCGGGGGGTCCAATGAGCAGTTCTTC. Amino acid sequence: CASSFGGGSNEQFF.

This clone was seen ten or more times. CDR3 nucleotides: TGTGCCAGCAGTCCTAGTAATAGCAATCAGCCCCAGCATTTT. The encoded protein is CASSPSNSNQPQHF. The gene calls are TRBV27 and TRBJ1-5; D is unresolved. Germline V CDR1 and CDR2: MNHEY, SMNVEV (reference sequence). With 5 bases removed from V and 0 bases from J, the gap between germline ends came to 8 bases. CDR3 length equals 14 residues.

The chain employs TRBV19 and TRBJ1-1; the D gene is possibly TRBD1 (5 bases). The germline gives CDR1 LNHDA, CDR2 SQIVND (reference sequence). This CDR3 comprises 14 residues. Trimming removed 5 bases at V and 8 bases at J, with 18 bases between. CDR3 sequence (DNA): TGTGCCAGTAGTCCCTTGACAGCCCGGGACGAAGCTTTCTTT. Amino acids: CASSPLTARDEAFF. Variable domain in full (rest from reference TRBV19 and TRBJ1-1): DGGITQSPKYLFRKEGQNVTLSCEQNLNHDAMYWYRQDPGQGLRLIYYSQIVNDFQKGDIAEGYSVSREKKESFPLTVTSAQKNPTAFYLCASSPLTARDEAFFGQGTRLTVV.